This T cell receptor (beta chain) was obtained from a study of blood T cells in healthy people across ages. Using a J-beta primer mix together with a sample-barcoded 5' primer, a second PCR was run for roughly 6 to 12 cycles. MiXCR, run by TCRdb on the 5' RACE reads, gives a single entry per CDR3 protein. This sample yields 600,000 to 1,000,000 distinct CDR3 sequences, of which approximately 25% are seen a single time; approximately 3.7% belongs to the top ten. This clonotype was recorded a few times. Trimming shortened V by 1 base and J by 2 bases, and 13 bases separated the two germline ends. Germline loops: CDR1 PRHDT, CDR2 FYEKMQ (reference sequence). CDR3 length equals 16 residues. The sample was also reused in another study, on T cells of mothers and their children. This second report adds: A few healthy Caucasian mothers, along with their six children, were the donors. A second PCR was performed with the M1S primer. This primer added sample barcodes and 2-4 random nucleotides. No clone of persistent microchimeric T cells was detected.

The V gene is TRBV13, the J gene TRBJ2-3; unclear D gene. The sample was blood. The sequence was collected from a boy aged 5 to 17 in good health. Here the CDR3 DNA reads TGTGCCAGCAGCTTAGCCGACTTGAGAATCACAGATACGCAGTATTTT. It encodes CASSLADLRITDTQYF.